The entry that follows covers one T cell receptor (beta chain) sequence. These data originate in a study of radiotherapy plus CTLA-4 blockade in lung cancer. Profiling relied on immunoSEQ multiplex PCR, and the TCRdb table lists in-frame clones only, not all of them. The top ten clones hold 6.9% of a sample with about 120,000 clones, 90% of them seen once. V was clipped by 4 bases and J by 7 bases, with 14 bases between them. The V gene's germline CDR1 is SGHNT and CDR2 YENEEA. This CDR3 spans 13 amino acids. The rearrangement joins TRBV11-3 to TRBJ2-7, with no clear D. This sequence originates from a human donor with non-small cell lung cancer that progressed on radiotherapy plus ipilimumab. Specimen: peripheral blood, collected from a patient treated with radiotherapy plus ipilimumab. CDR3 DNA: TGTGCCAGCAGCTCCCGGACCCCCTGGGAGCAGTACTTC. This gives the protein CASSSRTPWEQYF.